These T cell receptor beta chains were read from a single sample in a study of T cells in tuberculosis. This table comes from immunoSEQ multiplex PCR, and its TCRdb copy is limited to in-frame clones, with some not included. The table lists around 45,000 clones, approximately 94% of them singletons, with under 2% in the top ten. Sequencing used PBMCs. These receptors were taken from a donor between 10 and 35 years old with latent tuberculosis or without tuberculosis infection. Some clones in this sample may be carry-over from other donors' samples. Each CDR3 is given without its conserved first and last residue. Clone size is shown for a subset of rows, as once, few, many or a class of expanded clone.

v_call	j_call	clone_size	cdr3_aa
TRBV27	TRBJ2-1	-	ASRLQAGGYYNEQF
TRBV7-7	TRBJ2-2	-	ASSPEAGTIGELF
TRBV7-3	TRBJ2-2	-	ASQFFPGQGVPGELF
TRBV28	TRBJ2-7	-	ASSSGRPADEQY
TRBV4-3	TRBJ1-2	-	ASSQAPNEGVYGYT
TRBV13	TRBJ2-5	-	ASSGRLIQETQY
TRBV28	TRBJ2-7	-	ASSWSLYWFSYEQY
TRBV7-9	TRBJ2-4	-	ASSLAGGTSKNIQY
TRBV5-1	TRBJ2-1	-	ASSLRAVRSYNEQF
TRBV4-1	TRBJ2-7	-	ASSPEQGMDYEQY
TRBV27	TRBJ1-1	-	ASSLNRGVISYTEAF
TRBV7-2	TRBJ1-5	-	ASSLGQGMDQPQH
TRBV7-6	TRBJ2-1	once	ASSLGGRASYNEQF
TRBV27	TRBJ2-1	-	ASSFPGRPYNEQF
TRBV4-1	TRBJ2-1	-	ASSLREGPSNEQF
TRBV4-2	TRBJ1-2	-	ASSRTFGDKVYGYT
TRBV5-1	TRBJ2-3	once	ASSSGLARSSDTQY
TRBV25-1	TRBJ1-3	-	ASSPDRVDGNTIY
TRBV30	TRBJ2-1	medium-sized	AWTSGIGGNEQF
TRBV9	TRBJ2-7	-	ASSVATSYEQY
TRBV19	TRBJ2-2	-	ASSYRLAGGDTGELF
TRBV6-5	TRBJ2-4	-	ASDREAKNIQY
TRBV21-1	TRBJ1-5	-	ASSARRGPQH
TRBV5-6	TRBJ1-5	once	ASSLGAQISNQPQH
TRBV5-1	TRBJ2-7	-	ASSAGERVSYEQY
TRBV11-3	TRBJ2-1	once	ASSLRTGTPFLSSYNEQF
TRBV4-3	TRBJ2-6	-	ASSQDEGAGANVLT
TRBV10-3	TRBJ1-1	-	AISEFGTEAF
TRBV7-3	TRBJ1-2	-	ASSPSPGGIIYGYT
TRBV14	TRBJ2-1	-	ASSLSGGSSYNEQF
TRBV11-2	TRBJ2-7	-	ASSPGLFSQREQY
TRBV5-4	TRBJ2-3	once	ASSFGLAGGLKGTDTQY
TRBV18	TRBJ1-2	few	ASSSSEGASGYT
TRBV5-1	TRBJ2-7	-	ASRVPGQGFHEQY
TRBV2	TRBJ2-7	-	ASNLGDLGYEQY
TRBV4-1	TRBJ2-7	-	ASSQIEALGEQY
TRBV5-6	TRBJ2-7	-	ASSPRSVRGGVGAYEQY
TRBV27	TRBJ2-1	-	ASSFKASTYNEQF
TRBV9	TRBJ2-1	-	ASSAGHTDGFYNEQF
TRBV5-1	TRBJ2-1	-	ASSPIADPYNEQF
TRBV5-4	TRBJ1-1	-	ASSLDRGLGTEAF
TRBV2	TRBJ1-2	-	ASSVIGQGVWSFGYT
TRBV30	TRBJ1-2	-	AWSHRGSGQGYT
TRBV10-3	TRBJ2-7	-	ATHLGGGGYEQY
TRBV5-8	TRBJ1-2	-	ASSFGRESYGYT
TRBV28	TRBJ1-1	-	ASSPPETETTEAF
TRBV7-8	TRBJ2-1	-	ASSLGARLNNEQF
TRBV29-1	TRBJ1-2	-	SVASLYGYT
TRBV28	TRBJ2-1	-	ASTTPGGNEQF
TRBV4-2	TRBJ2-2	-	ASSQELAGGPGGELF
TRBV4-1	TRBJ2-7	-	ASSLSGQGGYEQY
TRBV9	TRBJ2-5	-	ASSAYQETQY
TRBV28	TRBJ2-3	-	ASSLLALVDTQY
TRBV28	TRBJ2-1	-	ASRSRGAYNEQF